This T cell receptor (beta chain) was retrieved from a study of beta chain features in type 1 diabetes. This CDR3 comprises 16 residues. CDR1 is GTSNPN and CDR2 is SVGIG in the germline V gene (reference sequence). The junction had 17 bases not matched to a gene; V was cut back by 8 bases and J by 10 bases. The investigators reverse transcribed all of the isolated RNA, so they sequenced expressed TCRB transcripts. Sequencing used immunoSEQ multiplex PCR; TCRdb keeps in-frame clones, though not all of them. The data show about 620,000 clones, less than 20% seen once. This clone was counted a few times.

Material: naive CD4+ T cells from blood. The TCR sequence derives from a man between 18 and 29 years old in good health. This sequence joins TRBV30 and TRBJ1-6, with 10 bases identical to TRBD1. The CDR3 DNA is TGTGCCGTTAAGGGACAGGGGAGATTAGGTTGGTCACCCCTCCACTTT. Amino acids: CAVKGQGRLGWSPLHF.